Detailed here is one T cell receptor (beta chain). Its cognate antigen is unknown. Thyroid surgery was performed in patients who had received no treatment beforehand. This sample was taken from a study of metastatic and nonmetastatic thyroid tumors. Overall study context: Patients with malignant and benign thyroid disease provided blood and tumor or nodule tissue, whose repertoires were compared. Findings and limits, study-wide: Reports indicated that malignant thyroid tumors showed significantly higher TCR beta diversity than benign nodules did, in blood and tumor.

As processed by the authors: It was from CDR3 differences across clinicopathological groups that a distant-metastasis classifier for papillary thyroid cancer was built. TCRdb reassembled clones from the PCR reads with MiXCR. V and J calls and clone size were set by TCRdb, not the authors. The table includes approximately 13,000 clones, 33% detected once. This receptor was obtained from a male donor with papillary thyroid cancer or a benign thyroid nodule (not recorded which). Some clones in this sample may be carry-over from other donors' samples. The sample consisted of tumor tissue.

The DNA for the CDR3 is TGCAGTGCTCCCGATATGGTGAGCTCTGGAAACACCATATATTTT. This encodes CSAPDMVSSGNTIYF. The rearrangement uses TRBV20-1 and TRBJ1-3; D uncertain. The CDR3 totals 15 residues. Germline values: CDR1 DFQATT, CDR2 SNEGSKA (reference sequence). Trimming left V 5 bases short and J 0 bases short, with 14 bases between.